The 9 T cell receptor beta chains below come from one sample, sequenced in a study of immune heterogeneity within non-small cell lung tumors. Samples each supplied around 630 ng of bulk tumor genomic DNA as template. Several biopsies per primary tumor were taken during surgery, spaced as far apart as possible. Those enrolled were patients newly diagnosed with untreated non-small cell lung cancer and undergoing curative surgery. It was a multiplex PCR that amplified TCR beta CDR3, with 32 V and 13 J primers. MiXCR, applied by TCRdb to the multiplex PCR reads, yields one record per CDR3 protein. The sample has roughly 5,400 distinct CDR3 sequences; about a fifth are singletons. The sequenced sample consisted of lung tumor tissue. These receptors were collected from a man between 60 and 70 years old with non-small cell lung cancer.

On this clonotype: The junction does not match germline at one end; this may be a read error. CDR3 protein: CVSSSGSGGETQYF. The DNA of the CDR3 is TGTGTCAGCAGTTCGGGATCGGGGGGAGAGACCCAGTACTTC. This chain links TRBV6-5 with TRBJ2-5; 7 bases map to TRBD2. The CDR3 covers 14 residues. Germline loops: CDR1 MNHEY, CDR2 SVGAGI.

This clonotype has at least ten counts. J is TRBJ1-4 and V is TRBV11-2, with D tentatively TRBD1 (5 bases). The CDR3 sequence is 15 residues long. Germline lookup yields CDR1 SGHAT and CDR2 FQNNGV. V lost 2 bases and J lost 3, with 10 bases in between. The CDR3 DNA follows: TGTGCCAGCAGCTTACAGGGCGCATCTAATGAAAAACTGTTTTTT. Translating gives CASSLQGASNEKLFF.

Sample share makes this clonotype medium-sized (0.01 to 0.1%). The V gene is TRBV9, the J gene TRBJ2-7; perhaps TRBD2 as D (5 bases). The ends were cut back, 4 bases at V and 6 bases at J, with 17 bases in the middle. The CDR3 has 14 amino acids. CDR1 and CDR2 (germline): SGDLS, YYNGEE. The CDR3 protein is CASSPRRAGVEQYF. CDR3 DNA sequence: TGTGCCAGCAGCCCCCGACGAGCCGGGGTCGAGCAGTACTTC. Combining the CDR3 with reference TRBV9 and TRBJ2-7 gives the whole variable domain DSGVTQTPKHLITATGQRVTLRCSPRSGDLSVYWYQQSLDQGLQFLIQYYNGEERAKGNILERFSAQQFPDLHSELNLSSLELGDSALYFCASSPRRAGVEQYFGPGTRLTVT.

This clonotype rates as medium-sized (0.01 to 0.1%). The chain links TRBV5-1 to TRBJ1-4, with 9 bases lining up with TRBD1. Germline CDR1 and CDR2: SGHRS and YFSETQ. V shed 0 bases, J shed 7 bases, and the junction held 7 bases outside the gene matches. The length of the CDR3 is 16 residues. The CDR3 loop reads CASSLEQGARTEKLFF. CDR3 DNA sequence: TGCGCCAGCAGCTTGGAACAGGGGGCGCGAACTGAAAAACTGTTTTTT.

This clonotype was counted between two and nine times. This may stem from a read error, because a much larger clone lies one nucleotide away. The V and J genes are TRBV6-4 and TRBJ2-1, with TRBD2 matching over 10 bases. The CDR3 is made up of 15 amino acids. Germline CDR1 is MRHNA and CDR2 is SNTAGT. CDR3 residues: CASRGLASSYNEQLF. CDR3 DNA: TGTGCCAGCAGGGGACTAGCGAGCTCCTACAATGAGCAGTTATTC.

Sample share makes this clonotype medium-sized. This rearrangement joins TRBV4-2 to TRBJ1-5, with D perhaps matching TRBD1 (5 bases). In germline, CDR1 is LGHNA, CDR2 YNFKEQ. This CDR3 has 16 amino acids. V dropped 2 bases and J dropped 6 bases, with 17 bases sitting between them. The CDR3 loop is CASSQKVEGLGQPQHF. The CDR3 DNA reads TGTGCCAGCAGCCAAAAAGTTGAGGGGCTGGGTCAGCCCCAGCATTTT.

Judged by abundance, this clonotype is medium-sized. The V and J genes are TRBV27 and TRBJ1-1; perhaps TRBD1 as D (5 bases). The CDR3 consists of 14 residues. V was shortened by 3 bases and J by 5 bases, with 13 bases between the two germline ends. The germline CDR1 and CDR2 sequences are MNHEY and SMNVEV (reference sequence). The CDR3 sequence is CASSLGRGGTEAFF. CDR3 nucleotides: TGTGCCAGCAGTTTGGGGCGGGGTGGGACTGAAGCTTTCTTT.

This clonotype has at least ten counts. The genes are TRBV11-2 and TRBJ1-1, with D possibly TRBD1 on 5 matching bases. CDR1 SGHAT and CDR2 FQNNGV come from the germline V gene. Trimming stripped 4 bases from V and 11 bases from J, with 20 bases between. The length of the CDR3 is 14 residues. Written as DNA, the CDR3 is TGTGCCAGCAGCTCCTCCGGGACCCCGGACGTGGCTTTCTTT. It yields the protein CASSSSGTPDVAFF.

This sequence joins TRBV6-1 and TRBJ2-5; D not resolved. Trimming took off 8 bases at V and 5 bases at J, with 15 bases between the two ends. Germline assignment: CDR1 MNHNS and CDR2 SASEGT. The CDR3 loop spans 13 amino acids. The CDR3 spells CASEDPNLETQYF. The CDR3, as DNA: TGTGCCAGCGAGGACCCGAACCTCGAGACCCAGTACTTC.